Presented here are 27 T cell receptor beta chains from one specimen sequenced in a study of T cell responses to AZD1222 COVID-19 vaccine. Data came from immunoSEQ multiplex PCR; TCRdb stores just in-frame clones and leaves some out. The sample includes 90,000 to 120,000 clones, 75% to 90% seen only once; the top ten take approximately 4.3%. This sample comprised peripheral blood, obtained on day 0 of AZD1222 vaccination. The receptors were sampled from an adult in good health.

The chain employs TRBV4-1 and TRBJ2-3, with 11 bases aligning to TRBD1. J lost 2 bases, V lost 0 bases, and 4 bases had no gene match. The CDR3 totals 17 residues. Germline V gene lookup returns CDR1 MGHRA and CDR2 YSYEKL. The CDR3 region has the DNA TGCGCCAGCAGCCAAGATCGGACAGGGGGCACCACAGATACGCAGTATTTT. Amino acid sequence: CASSQDRTGGTTDTQYF.

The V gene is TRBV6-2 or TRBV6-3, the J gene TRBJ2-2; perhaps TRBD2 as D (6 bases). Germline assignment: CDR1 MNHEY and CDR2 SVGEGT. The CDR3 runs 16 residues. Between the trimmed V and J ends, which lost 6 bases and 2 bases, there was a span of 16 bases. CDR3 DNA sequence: TGTGCCAGCAGCTCGGAGGGCGGTGGAAACACCGGGGAGCTGTTTTTT. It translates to CASSSEGGGNTGELFF.

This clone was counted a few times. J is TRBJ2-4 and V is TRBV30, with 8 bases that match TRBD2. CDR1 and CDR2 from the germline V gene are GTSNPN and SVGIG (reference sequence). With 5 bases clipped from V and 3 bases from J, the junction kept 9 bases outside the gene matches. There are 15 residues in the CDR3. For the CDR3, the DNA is TGTGCCTGGTTGAAATCGGCGGGGGGCAAAAACATTCAGTACTTC. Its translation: CAWLKSAGGKNIQYF.

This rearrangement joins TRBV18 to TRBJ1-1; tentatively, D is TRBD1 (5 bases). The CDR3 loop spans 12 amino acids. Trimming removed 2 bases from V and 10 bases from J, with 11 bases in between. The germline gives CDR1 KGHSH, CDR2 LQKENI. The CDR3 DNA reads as TGTGCCAGCTCACCAGTGCCAGGGATAGCTTTCTTT. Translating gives CASSPVPGIAFF. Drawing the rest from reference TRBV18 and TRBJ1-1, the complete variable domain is NAGVMQNPRHLVRRRGQEARLRCSPMKGHSHVYWYRQLPEEGLKFMVYLQKENIIDESGMPKERFSAEFPKEGPSILRIQQVVRGDSAAYFCASSPVPGIAFFGQGTRLTVV.

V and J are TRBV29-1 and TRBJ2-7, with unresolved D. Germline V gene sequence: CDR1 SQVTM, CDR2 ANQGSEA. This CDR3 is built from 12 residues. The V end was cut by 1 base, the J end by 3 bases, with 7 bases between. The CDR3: CSVEGKNYEQYF. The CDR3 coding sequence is TGCAGCGTTGAAGGCAAGAACTACGAGCAGTACTTC.

The CDR3 DNA reads as TGTGCCAGCAGCTTGAGGCAGGGAGTCGAGGATACGCAGTATTTT. Amino acids: CASSLRQGVEDTQYF. J is TRBJ2-3 and V is TRBV5-4, with D perhaps being TRBD1 or TRBD2 (5 bases each). Germline-derived CDR1 and CDR2 are SGHNT and YYREEE (reference sequence). This CDR3 has 15 amino acids. V was clipped by 1 base and J by 6 bases, with 15 bases between them.

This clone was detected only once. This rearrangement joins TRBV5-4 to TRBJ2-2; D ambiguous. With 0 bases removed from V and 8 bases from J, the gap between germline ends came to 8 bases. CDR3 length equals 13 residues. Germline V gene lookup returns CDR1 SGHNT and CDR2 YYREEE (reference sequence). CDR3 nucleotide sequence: TGTGCCAGCAGCTTGGGGTCCTCGGGGGAGCTGTTTTTT. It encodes CASSLGSSGELFF.

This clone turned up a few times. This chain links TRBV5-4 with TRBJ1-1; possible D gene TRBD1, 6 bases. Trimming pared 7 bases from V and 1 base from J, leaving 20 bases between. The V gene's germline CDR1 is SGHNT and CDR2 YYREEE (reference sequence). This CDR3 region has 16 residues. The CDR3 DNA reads TGTGCCAGCCAAAGAGCCCCGCGGACAGAGAACACTGAAGCTTTCTTT. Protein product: CASQRAPRTENTEAFF.

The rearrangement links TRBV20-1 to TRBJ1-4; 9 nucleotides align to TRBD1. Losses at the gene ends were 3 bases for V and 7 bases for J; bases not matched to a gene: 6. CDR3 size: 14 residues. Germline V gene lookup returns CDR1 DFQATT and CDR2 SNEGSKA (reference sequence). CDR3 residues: CSASNRGLGEKLFF. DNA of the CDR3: TGCAGTGCTAGTAACAGGGGGCTAGGTGAAAAACTGTTTTTT.

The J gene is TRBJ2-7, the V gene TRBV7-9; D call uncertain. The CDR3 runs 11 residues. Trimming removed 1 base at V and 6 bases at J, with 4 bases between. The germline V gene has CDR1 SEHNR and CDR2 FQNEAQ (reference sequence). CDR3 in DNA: TGTGCCAGCAGCTTAGGTGCCGAGCAGTACTTC. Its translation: CASSLGAEQYF.

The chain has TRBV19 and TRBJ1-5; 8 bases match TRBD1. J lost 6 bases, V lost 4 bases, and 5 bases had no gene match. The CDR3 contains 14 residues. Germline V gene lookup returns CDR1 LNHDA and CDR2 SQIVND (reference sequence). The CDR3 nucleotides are TGTGCCAGTAGTACCGCGCAGGGGGCTCAGCCCCAGCATTTT. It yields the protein CASSTAQGAQPQHF.

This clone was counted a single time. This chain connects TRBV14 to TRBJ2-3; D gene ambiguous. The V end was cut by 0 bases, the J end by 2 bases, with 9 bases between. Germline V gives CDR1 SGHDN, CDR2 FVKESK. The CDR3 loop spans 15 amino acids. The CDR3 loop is CASSQEFQYTDTQYF. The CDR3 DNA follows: TGTGCCAGCAGCCAAGAGTTTCAGTACACAGATACGCAGTATTTT.

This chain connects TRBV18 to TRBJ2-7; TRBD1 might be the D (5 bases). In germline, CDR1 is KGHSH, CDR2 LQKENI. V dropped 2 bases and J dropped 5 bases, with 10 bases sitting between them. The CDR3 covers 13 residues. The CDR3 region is CASSPARVDEQYF. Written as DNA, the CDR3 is TGTGCCAGCTCACCAGCCAGGGTGGACGAGCAGTACTTC.

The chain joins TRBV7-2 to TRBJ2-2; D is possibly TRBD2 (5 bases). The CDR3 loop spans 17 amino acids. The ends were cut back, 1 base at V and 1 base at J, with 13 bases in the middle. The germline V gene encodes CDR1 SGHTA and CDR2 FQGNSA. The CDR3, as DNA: TGTGCCAGCAGCTTAGTTCCACGGGGATTGAACACCGGGGAGCTGTTTTTT. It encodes CASSLVPRGLNTGELFF.

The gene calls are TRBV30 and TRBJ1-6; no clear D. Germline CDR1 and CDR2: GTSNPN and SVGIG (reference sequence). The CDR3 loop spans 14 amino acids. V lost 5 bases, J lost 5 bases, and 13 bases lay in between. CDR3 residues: CAWGAGGDNSPLHF. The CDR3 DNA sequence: TGTGCCTGGGGAGCGGGAGGCGATAATTCACCCCTCCACTTT.

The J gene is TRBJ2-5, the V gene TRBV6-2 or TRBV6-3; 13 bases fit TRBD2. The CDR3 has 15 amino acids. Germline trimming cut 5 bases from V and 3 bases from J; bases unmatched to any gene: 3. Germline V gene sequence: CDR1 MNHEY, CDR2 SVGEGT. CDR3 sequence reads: CASSGGTSGKETQYF. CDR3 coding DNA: TGTGCCAGCAGTGGGGGGACTAGCGGGAAAGAGACCCAGTACTTC.

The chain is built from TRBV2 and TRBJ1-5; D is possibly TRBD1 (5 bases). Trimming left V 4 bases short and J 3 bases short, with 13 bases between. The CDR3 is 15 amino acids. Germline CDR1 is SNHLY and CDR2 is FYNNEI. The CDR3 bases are TGTGCCAGCAGTGGCTCCCAAGGGGCCAATCAGCCCCAGCATTTT. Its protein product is CASSGSQGANQPQHF.

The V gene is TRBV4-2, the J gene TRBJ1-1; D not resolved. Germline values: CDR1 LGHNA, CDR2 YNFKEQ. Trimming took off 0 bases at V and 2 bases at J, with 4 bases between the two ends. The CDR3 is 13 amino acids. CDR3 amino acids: CASSQEVNTEAFF. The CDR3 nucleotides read TGTGCCAGCAGCCAAGAGGTCAACACTGAAGCTTTCTTT.

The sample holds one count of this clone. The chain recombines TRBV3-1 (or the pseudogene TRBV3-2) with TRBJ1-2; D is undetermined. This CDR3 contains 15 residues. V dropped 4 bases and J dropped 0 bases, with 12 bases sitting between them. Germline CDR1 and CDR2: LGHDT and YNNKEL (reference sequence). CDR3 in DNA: TGTGCCAGCAGCCCACGGGTCCGACCTAACTATGGCTACACCTTC. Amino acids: CASSPRVRPNYGYTF.

CDR3 DNA: TGCGCCAGCAGCCAAGATTCCGGGATATTTAGTGGAAGAAACACCATATATTTT. Translating gives CASSQDSGIFSGRNTIYF. The chain carries TRBV4-1 and TRBJ1-3; D gene uncertain. The V and J ends lost 0 bases and 5 bases respectively, with 20 bases between them. Germline CDR1 and CDR2: MGHRA and YSYEKL. The CDR3 extends over 18 amino acids.

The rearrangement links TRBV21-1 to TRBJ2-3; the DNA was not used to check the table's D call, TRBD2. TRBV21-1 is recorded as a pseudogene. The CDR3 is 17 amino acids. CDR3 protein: CASSPPGRGRNTDTQYF. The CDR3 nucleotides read TGTGCCAGCAGCCCTCCCGGCCGGGGAAGGAACACAGATACGCAGTATTTT.

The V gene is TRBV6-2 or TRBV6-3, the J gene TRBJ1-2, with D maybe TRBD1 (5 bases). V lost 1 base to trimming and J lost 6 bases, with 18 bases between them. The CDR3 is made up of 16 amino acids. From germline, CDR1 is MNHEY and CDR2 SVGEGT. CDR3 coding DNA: TGTGCCAGCAGTTACTTATCCCTCGAGGGGAGGGATGGCTACACCTTC. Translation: CASSYLSLEGRDGYTF.

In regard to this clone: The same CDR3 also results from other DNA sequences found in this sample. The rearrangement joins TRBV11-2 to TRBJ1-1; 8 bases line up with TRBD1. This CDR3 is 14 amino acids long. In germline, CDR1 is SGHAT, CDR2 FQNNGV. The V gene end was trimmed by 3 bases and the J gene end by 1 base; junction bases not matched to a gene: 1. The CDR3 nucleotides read TGTGCCAGCAGCTTCGGACAGGGGAACACTGAAGCTTTCTTT. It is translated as CASSFGQGNTEAFF.

The CDR3 nucleotides read TGTGCCAGCAGTTCTGACCCGCCAAATGCTGAAGCTTTCTTT. Protein: CASSSDPPNAEAFF. V usage is TRBV27 and J usage is TRBJ1-1, with D unresolved. With 4 bases removed from V and 6 bases from J, the gap between germline ends came to 15 bases. Looked up from germline, CDR1 is MNHEY and CDR2 is SMNVEV (reference sequence). CDR3 length: 14 residues.

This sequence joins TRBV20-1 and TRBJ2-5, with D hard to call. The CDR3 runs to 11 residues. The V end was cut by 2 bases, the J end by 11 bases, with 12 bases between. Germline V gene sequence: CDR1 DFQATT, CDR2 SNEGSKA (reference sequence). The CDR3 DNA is TGCAGTGCTAGACATGAGAGGACGCAGTACTTC. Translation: CSARHERTQYF.

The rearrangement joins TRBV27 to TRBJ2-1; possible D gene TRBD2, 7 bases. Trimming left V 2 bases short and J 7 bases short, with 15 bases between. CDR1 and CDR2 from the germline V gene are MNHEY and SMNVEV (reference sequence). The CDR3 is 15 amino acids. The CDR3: CASSLGGAGRNEQFF. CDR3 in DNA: TGTGCCAGCAGTTTAGGGGGGGCCGGGAGGAATGAGCAGTTCTTC.

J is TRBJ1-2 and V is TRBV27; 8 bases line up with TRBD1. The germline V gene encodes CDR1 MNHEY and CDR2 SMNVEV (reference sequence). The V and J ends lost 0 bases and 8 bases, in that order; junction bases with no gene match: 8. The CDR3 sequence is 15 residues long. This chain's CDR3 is CASSLSNQGARGYTF. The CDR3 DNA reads TGTGCCAGCAGTTTATCTAACCAGGGGGCGCGCGGCTACACCTTC.